The clone carrying this T cell receptor (beta chain) was recorded only once. The antigen is not known. Cultured CD4+ T-cell DNA underwent Oncomine TCR Beta short-read sequencing. TCRdb analysed the PCR reads with MiXCR anew, one entry per CDR3 protein. Among 9,000 to 13,000 distinct CDR3 sequences, 40% to 55% were seen once, and the ten largest hold approximately 30%. The data were obtained in a study of vaccination and CD4 T cells after COVID-19. Study overall: Comprising six males and four females, the convalescent participants counted two Hispanic individuals among them. In culture, cells were exposed to overlapping spike peptides from SARS-CoV-2, HCoV-NL63, HCoV-OC43 and HCoV-229E.

As to treatment: roughly 11-day PBMC culture with coronavirus spike peptide pools or control peptides (ViraFEST assay). TCR sequencing followed the expansion of antigen-specific T cells with peptide pools in ViraFEST. The CDR3 length is 15 residues. The ends lost 5 bases at V and 0 bases at J; junction bases unmatched: 4. Germline V lookup: CDR1 LNHDA, CDR2 SQIVND (reference sequence). Sequencing was performed on CD4+ T cells from blood, cultured in vitro. This chain connects TRBV19 to TRBJ1-3; 7 nucleotides agree with TRBD1. The TCR comes from a human donor who had recovered from COVID-19. CDR3 region: CASSAGQVSGNTIYF. CDR3 DNA sequence: TGTGCCAGTAGTGCCGGACAGGTCTCTGGAAACACCATATATTTT.